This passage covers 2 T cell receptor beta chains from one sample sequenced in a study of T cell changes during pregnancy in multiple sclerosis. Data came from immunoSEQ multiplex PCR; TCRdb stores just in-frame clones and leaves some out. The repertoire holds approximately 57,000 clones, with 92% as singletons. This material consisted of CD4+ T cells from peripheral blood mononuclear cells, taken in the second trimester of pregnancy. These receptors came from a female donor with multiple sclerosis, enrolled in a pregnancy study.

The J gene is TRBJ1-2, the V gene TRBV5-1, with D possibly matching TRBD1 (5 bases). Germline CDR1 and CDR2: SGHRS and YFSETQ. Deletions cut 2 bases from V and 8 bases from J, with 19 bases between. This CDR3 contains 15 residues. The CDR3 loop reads CASSFGGSDSGGYTF. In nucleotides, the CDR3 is TGCGCCAGCAGCTTTGGCGGGTCAGACAGCGGGGGCTACACCTTC. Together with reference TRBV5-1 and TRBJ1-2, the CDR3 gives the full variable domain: KAGVTQTPRYLIKTRGQQVTLSCSPISGHRSVSWYQQTPGQGLQFLFEYFSETQRNKGNFPGRFSGRQFSNSRSEMNVSTLELGDSALYLCASSFGGSDSGGYTFGSGTRLTVV.

The CDR3 DNA sequence: TGTGCCAGCAGCTTAGCAGGAAGCACAGATACGCAGTATTTT. The encoded protein is CASSLAGSTDTQYF. J is TRBJ2-3 and V is TRBV7-3, with D unclear. Looked up from germline, CDR1 is SGHTA and CDR2 is FQGTGA. With 2 bases removed from V and 0 bases from J, the gap between germline ends came to 6 bases. This CDR3 region has 14 residues.